This TCR beta chain was recorded in a study of shared clonotypes between healthy human individuals. Overall study: Every donor yielded three CD4 naive, three CD4 memory, two CD8 naive and one CD8 memory plate.

Of note for this clone: Additional DNA sequences in this sample encode the identical CDR3.

This CDR3 is 14 amino acids long. V was cut by 0 bases and J by 5 bases, with 7 bases left in between. Germline loops: CDR1 ENHRY, CDR2 SYGVKD. How the authors handled the data: From ImmunoSEQ came sequences covering only the junction and carrying no quality scores, so filtering differed. Some clones are missing from TCRdb's copy, which holds only in-frame ones; the method was immunoSEQ multiplex PCR. The DNA was the basis for D and trimming; V, J and clone size are from that table. The sample carries roughly 2.4 million clones, 95% recorded once. Nashville, Tennessee was home to all donors, who were Caucasian adults.

This receptor was identified in a man in his late teens or twenties in good health. Input material: naive CD4+ T cells sorted from blood. Subset meaning: CD45RA+ positively selected. V usage is TRBV10-3 and J usage is TRBJ2-2; TRBD2 is a possible D gene (6 bases). This chain's CDR3 is CAISESRGTGELFF. The CDR3 DNA is TGTGCCATCAGTGAGTCCCGGGGGACCGGGGAGCTGTTTTTT.